The 12 T cell receptor beta chains below were found in one sample sequenced in a study of blood T cell repertoires in COVID-19. The assay was immunoSEQ multiplex PCR, and TCRdb's table has in-frame clones only and misses some. The sample gives some 260,000 clones, approximately 90% of which show up once; approximately 2% is in the top ten. Source material: PBMCs or T cells enriched from blood (not recorded which). All receptors come from a woman younger than 35 who had recovered from COVID-19.

The chain uses TRBV27 and TRBJ1-5; D might be TRBD1 (5 bases). Trimming pared 5 bases from V and 5 bases from J, leaving 13 bases between. CDR1 MNHEY and CDR2 SMNVEV come from the germline V gene (reference sequence). The length of the CDR3 is 14 residues. The CDR3 DNA reads TGTGCCAGCAGTCTCACAGGAGACTATCAGCCCCAGCATTTT. Its protein product is CASSLTGDYQPQHF.

The genes are TRBV29-1 and TRBJ2-3; TRBD2 aligns across 8 bases. The V gene's germline CDR1 is SQVTM and CDR2 ANQGSEA. CDR3 length equals 12 residues. Losses at the gene ends were 4 bases for V and 4 bases for J; bases not matched to a gene: 1. CDR3 region: CSVGRGADTQYF. The DNA for the CDR3 is TGCAGCGTTGGGCGGGGGGCAGATACGCAGTATTTT.

J is TRBJ2-1 and V is TRBV5-1; 9 bases are shared with TRBD1. The junction had 7 bases not matched to a gene; V was cut back by 8 bases and J by 7 bases. This CDR3 spans 13 amino acids. CDR1 is SGHRS, CDR2 YFSETQ, per germline. This CDR3 reads CASYRDRANEQFF. The CDR3, as DNA: TGCGCCAGTTACCGGGACAGGGCGAATGAGCAGTTCTTC.

The V gene is TRBV18, the J gene TRBJ2-1; tentative D call: TRBD2 (5 bases). Germline V gene data show CDR1 as KGHSH and CDR2 as LQKENI. This CDR3 contains 14 residues. Trimming left V 3 bases short and J 10 bases short, with 16 bases between. The CDR3 loop reads CASSPRTSPREQFF. CDR3 nucleotides: TGTGCCAGCTCACCCCGGACTTCCCCAAGGGAGCAGTTCTTC.

V usage is TRBV10-3 and J usage is TRBJ1-1; a possible D gene is TRBD1 (5 bases). V lost 6 bases and J lost 0, with 20 bases in between. Germline V gene lookup returns CDR1 ENHRY and CDR2 SYGVKD. There are 17 residues in the CDR3. This CDR3 is CAISPAVTGRMNTEAFF. CDR3 sequence (DNA): TGTGCCATCAGCCCCGCAGTTACAGGTAGGATGAACACTGAAGCTTTCTTT.

The rearrangement links TRBV5-6 to TRBJ2-1; D might be TRBD2 (6 bases). CDR1 and CDR2 (germline): SGHDT, YYEEEE. V lost 3 bases to trimming and J lost 8 bases, with 12 bases between them. This CDR3 has 13 residues. The CDR3 sequence is CASSSDWGDEQFF. The DNA for the CDR3 is TGTGCCAGCAGCTCGGACTGGGGGGATGAGCAGTTCTTC.

The V and J genes are TRBV28 and TRBJ1-5; weak D call: TRBD1 (5 bases). Germline V gene lookup returns CDR1 MDHEN and CDR2 SYDVKM. The V gene lost 4 bases and the J gene lost 7 bases, with 23 bases spanning the gap. This CDR3 has 17 amino acids. This CDR3 is CASSYRLGGVSGQPQHF. In nucleotides, the CDR3 is TGTGCCAGCAGTTATCGCCTCGGGGGGGTTTCTGGGCAGCCCCAGCATTTT.

The chain uses TRBV5-5 and TRBJ2-2, with D unclear. Germline CDR1 SGHKS, CDR2 YYEKEE (reference sequence). V was shortened by 7 bases and J by 1 base, with 2 bases between the two germline ends. The CDR3 has 11 residues. The CDR3 DNA reads as TGTGCCAGCCTGAACACCGGGGAGCTGTTTTTT. The encoded protein is CASLNTGELFF.

This sequence joins TRBV9 and TRBJ1-1, with a tentative D call TRBD1 (6 bases). This CDR3 comprises 13 residues. The V gene lost 3 bases and the J gene lost 4 bases, with 10 bases spanning the gap. In germline, CDR1 is SGDLS, CDR2 YYNGEE. The CDR3 is CASSGQGRTEAFF. The CDR3 bases are TGTGCCAGCAGCGGTCAGGGGCGCACTGAAGCTTTCTTT.

The DNA for the CDR3 is TGTGCCAGCAGCCCTTCCAACTCTCCCTACAATGAGCAGTTCTTC. It translates to CASSPSNSPYNEQFF. The J gene is TRBJ2-1, the V gene TRBV7-9; no definite D call. Per germline, CDR1 SEHNR and CDR2 FQNEAQ (reference sequence). The CDR3 spans 15 residues. Trimming left V 5 bases short and J 2 bases short, with 13 bases between.

The chain combines TRBV11-3 with TRBJ2-1; 9 bases are shared with TRBD2. There are 19 residues in the CDR3. V trimming: 5 bases; J trimming: 9 bases; junction bases outside the gene matches: 23. Germline CDR1 and CDR2: SGHNT and YENEEA. The DNA for the CDR3 is TGTGCCAGCAGCCCTTGGGGGGGGACTCCGGGACTAGCTGTATCTGAGCAGTTCTTC. Translation: CASSPWGGTPGLAVSEQFF.

This chain uses TRBV5-1 with TRBJ1-1, with D maybe TRBD1 (5 bases). Trimming removed 0 bases at V and 11 bases at J, with 11 bases between. CDR1 and CDR2 from the germline V gene are SGHRS and YFSETQ. The CDR3 has 12 amino acids. The CDR3: CASSLEGTGAFF. In DNA, the CDR3 is TGCGCCAGCAGCTTGGAAGGGACTGGTGCTTTCTTT.